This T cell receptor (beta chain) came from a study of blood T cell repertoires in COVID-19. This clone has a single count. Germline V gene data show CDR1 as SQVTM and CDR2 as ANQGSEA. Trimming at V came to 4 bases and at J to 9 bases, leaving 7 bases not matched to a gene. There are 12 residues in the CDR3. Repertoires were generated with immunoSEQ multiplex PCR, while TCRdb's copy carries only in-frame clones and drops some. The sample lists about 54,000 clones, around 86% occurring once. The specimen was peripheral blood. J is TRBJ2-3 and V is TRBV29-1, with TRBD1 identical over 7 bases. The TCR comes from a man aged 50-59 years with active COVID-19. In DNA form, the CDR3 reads TGCAGCGTTGTACAGGGGAAGGGAACGCAGTATTTT. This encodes CSVVQGKGTQYF.